These 2 T cell receptor beta chains originate from one sample sequenced in a study of cytomegalovirus exposure and HLA in healthy donors. Amplification used 60 Vbeta primers and 13 Jbeta primers. Sequencing used immunoSEQ multiplex PCR; TCRdb keeps in-frame clones, though not all of them. Among over 150,000 clones listed, about 73% were seen once. The sequenced sample was PBMCs. Every receptor here comes from a woman between 50 and 59 years old in good health and CMV-seropositive.

The V gene is TRBV2, the J gene TRBJ2-7; 7 nucleotides agree with TRBD2. The V gene end was trimmed by 4 bases and the J gene end by 2 bases; junction bases not matched to a gene: 8. This CDR3 region has 15 residues. CDR1 SNHLY and CDR2 FYNNEI come from the germline V gene. This chain's CDR3 is CASSVSGALTYEQYF. DNA of the CDR3: TGTGCCAGCAGTGTGAGCGGGGCCCTTACCTACGAGCAGTACTTC.

This chain uses TRBV6-6 with TRBJ2-1; 10 nucleotides match TRBD1. The V gene end was trimmed by 2 bases and the J gene end by 8 bases; junction bases not matched to a gene: 6. CDR1 is MNHNY, CDR2 SVGAGI, per germline (reference sequence). The CDR3 runs to 15 residues. This CDR3 is CASSYPDRGFYEQFF. The CDR3 DNA follows: TGTGCCAGCAGTTACCCGGACAGGGGGTTCTATGAGCAGTTCTTC.